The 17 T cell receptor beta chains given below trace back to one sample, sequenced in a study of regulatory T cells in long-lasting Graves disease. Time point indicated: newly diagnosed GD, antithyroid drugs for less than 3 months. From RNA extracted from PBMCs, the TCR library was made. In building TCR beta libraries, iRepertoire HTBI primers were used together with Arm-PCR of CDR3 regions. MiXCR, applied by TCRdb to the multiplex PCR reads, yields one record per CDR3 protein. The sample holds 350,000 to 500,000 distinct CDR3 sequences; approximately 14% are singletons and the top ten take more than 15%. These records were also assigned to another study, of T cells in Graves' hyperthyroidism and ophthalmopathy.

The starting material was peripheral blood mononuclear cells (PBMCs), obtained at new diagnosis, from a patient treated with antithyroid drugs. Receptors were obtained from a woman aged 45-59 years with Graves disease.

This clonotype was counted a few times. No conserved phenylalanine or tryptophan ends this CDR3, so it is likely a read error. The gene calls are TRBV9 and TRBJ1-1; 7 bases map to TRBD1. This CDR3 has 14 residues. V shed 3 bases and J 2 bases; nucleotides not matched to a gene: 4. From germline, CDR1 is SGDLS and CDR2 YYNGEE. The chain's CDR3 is CASSGGQKNTEAFL. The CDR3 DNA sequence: TGTGCCAGCAGCGGGGGACAGAAAAACACTGAAGCTTTCCTT.

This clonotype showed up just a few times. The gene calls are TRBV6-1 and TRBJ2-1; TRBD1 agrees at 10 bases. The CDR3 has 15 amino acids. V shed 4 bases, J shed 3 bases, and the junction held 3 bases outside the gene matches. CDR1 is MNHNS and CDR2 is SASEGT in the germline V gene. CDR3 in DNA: TGTGCCAGCAGTGCCGGGACAGGGGACTACAATGAGCAGTTCTTC. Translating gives CASSAGTGDYNEQFF.

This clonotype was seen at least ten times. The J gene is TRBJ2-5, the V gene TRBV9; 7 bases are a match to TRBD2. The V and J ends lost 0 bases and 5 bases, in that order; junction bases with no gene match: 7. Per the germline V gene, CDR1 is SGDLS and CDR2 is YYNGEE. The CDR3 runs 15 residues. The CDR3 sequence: CASSVAEGGSETQYF. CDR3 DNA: TGTGCCAGCAGCGTAGCGGAGGGAGGGAGTGAGACCCAGTACTTC. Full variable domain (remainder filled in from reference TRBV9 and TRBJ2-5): DSGVTQTPKHLITATGQRVTLRCSPRSGDLSVYWYQQSLDQGLQFLIQYYNGEERAKGNILERFSAQQFPDLHSELNLSSLELGDSALYFCASSVAEGGSETQYFGPGTRLLVL.

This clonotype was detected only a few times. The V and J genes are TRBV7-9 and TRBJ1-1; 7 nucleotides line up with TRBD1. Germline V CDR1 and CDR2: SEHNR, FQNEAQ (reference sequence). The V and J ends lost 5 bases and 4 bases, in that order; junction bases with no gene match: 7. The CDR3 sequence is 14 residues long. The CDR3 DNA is TGTGCCAGCAGCCTTCAGGGACAGCTCACTGAAGCTTTCTTT. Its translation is CASSLQGQLTEAFF.

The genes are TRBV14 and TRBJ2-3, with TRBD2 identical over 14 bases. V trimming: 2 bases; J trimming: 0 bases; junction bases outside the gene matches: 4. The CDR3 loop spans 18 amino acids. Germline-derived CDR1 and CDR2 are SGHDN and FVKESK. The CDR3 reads CASSQRTSGRTSTDTQYF. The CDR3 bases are TGTGCCAGCAGCCAAAGGACTAGCGGGAGGACTAGCACAGATACGCAGTATTTT.

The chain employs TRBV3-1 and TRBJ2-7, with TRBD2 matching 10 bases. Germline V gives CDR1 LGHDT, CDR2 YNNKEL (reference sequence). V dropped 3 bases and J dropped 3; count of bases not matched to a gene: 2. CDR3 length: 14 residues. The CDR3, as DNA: TGTGCCAGCAGCCAGTCTAGCGGGAGCTACGAGCAGTACTTC. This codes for CASSQSSGSYEQYF.

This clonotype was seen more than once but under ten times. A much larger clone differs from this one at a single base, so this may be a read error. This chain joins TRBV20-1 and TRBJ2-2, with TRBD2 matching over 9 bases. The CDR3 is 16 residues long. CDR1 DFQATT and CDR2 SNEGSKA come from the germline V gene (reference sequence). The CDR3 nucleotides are TGCAGTGCTACTCCCGGACTAGCGCAGAACACCGGGGAGCCGTTTTTT. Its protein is CSATPGLAQNTGEPFF.

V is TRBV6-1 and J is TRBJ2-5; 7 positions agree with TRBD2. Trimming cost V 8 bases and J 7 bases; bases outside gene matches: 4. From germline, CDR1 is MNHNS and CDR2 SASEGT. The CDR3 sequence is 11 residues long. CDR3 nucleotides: TGTGCCAGCCGGGAGGTCGGGACCCAGTACTTC. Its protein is CASREVGTQYF.

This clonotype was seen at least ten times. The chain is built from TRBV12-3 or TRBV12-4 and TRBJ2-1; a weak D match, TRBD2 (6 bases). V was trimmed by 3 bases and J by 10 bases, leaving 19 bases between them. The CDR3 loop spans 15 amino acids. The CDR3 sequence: CASSFPGLRRMEQFF. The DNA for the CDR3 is TGTGCCAGCAGTTTCCCGGGACTGCGTCGAATGGAGCAGTTCTTC.

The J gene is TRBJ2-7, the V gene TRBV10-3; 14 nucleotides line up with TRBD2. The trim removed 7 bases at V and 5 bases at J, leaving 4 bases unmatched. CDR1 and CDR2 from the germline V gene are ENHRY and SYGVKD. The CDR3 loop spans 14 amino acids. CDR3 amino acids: CAITGTSGSDEQYF. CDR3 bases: TGTGCCATCACCGGGACTAGCGGGAGTGACGAGCAGTACTTC.

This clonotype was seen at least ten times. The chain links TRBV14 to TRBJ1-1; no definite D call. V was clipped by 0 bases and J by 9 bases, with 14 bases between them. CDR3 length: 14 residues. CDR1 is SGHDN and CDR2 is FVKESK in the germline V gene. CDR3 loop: CASSQEVTAGKAFF. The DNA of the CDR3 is TGTGCCAGCAGCCAAGAAGTAACGGCCGGGAAAGCTTTCTTT.

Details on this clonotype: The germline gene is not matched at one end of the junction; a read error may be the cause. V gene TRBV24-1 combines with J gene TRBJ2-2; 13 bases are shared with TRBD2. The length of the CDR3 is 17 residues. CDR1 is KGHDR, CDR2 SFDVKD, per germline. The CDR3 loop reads CATSDPPGLAGAGELIF. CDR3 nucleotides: TGTGCCACCAGTGACCCTCCCGGACTAGCGGGAGCCGGGGAGCTGATTTTT.

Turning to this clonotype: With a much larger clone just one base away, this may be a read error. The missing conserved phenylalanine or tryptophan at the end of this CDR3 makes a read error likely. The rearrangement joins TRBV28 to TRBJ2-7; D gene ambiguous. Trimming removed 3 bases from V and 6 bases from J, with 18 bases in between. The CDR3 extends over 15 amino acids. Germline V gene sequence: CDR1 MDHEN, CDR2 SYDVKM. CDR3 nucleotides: TGTGCCAGCAGTTTGTGCCGCTCTTACTCGTGCGAGCAGTACTCC. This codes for CASSLCRSYSCEQYS.

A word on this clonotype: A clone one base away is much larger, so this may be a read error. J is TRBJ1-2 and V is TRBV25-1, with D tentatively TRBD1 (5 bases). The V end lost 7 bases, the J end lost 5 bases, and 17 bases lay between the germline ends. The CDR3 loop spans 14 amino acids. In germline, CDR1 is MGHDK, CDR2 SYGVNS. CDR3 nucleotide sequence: TGTGCCAGCAATGCAAATCCGGGACCGTATGGCTACACCTTC. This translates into CASNANPGPYGYTF.

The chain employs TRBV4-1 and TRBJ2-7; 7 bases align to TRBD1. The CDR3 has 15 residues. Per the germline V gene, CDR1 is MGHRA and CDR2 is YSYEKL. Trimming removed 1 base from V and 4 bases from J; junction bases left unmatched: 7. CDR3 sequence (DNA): TGCGCCAGCAGCCAAGGGCACTCAGGGGGTTACGAGCAGTACTTC. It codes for CASSQGHSGGYEQYF.

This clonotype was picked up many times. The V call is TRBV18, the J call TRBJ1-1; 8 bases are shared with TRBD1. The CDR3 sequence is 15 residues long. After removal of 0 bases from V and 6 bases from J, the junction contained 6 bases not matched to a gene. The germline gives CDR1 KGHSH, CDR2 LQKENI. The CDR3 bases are TGTGCCAGCTCACCACCGGACAGGGTTGTGGCTGAAGCTTTCTTT. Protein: CASSPPDRVVAEAFF.

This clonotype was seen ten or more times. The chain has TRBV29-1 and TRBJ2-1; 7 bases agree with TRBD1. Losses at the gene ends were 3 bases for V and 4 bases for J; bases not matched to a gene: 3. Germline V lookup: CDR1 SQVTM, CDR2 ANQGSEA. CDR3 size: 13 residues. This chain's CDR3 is CSVDGGQYNEQFF. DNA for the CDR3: TGCAGCGTTGATGGGGGACAGTACAATGAGCAGTTCTTC.